Detailed here is one T cell receptor (beta chain). This entry belongs to a study of blood T cell repertoires in COVID-19. About the research overall: T cells, B-cell-depleted T cells, or PBMCs provided the cDNA or gDNA that served as material.

Germline lookup yields CDR1 LGHNA and CDR2 YSLEER. After removal of 4 bases from V and 3 bases from J, the junction contained 13 bases not matched to a gene. The CDR3 spans 17 residues. Authors' methods: Nucleated cell number was recorded as an estimate derived from reference gene primer amplification. Profiled with immunoSEQ multiplex PCR; TCRdb holds only in-frame clones, not every one. That table is the source of V, J and clone size, and D and trimming were worked out from the DNA. Among approximately 300,000 clones listed, around 82% were seen once. The gene calls are TRBV4-3 and TRBJ2-3; 7 bases line up with TRBD2. This clonotype was sampled from a woman aged 45-65 years with acute or convalescent COVID-19. Sample: peripheral blood. The CDR3 DNA reads as TGCGCCAGCAGCCCCAATTCCGAGGGCGGGAGTACAGATACGCAGTATTTT. Translation gives CASSPNSEGGSTDTQYF.